This T cell receptor beta chain appears in the sequencing data of a study of shared clonotypes between healthy human individuals. Study-wide points: For naive CD4 cells, 4% to 6% of clonotypes were shared across a handful of donors.

Assay: immunoSEQ multiplex PCR; the TCRdb copy retains only in-frame clones and omits some. The sample gives 2 million to 2.5 million clones, roughly 90% of which show up once; 0.3% to 0.45% is in the top ten. The sample holds a few counts of this clone. Its antigen is not known. Sample: naive CD4+ T cells from PBMCs. As to subset: CD45RA+ positively selected. The sequence was collected from a man between 18 and 35 years old in good health. Some clones in this sample may be carry-over from other donors' samples.

In DNA, the CDR3 is TGTGCCATCAGTGTCTTAGGGGGCGCGGAGACCCAGTACTTC. Amino acids: CAISVLGGAETQYF. The genes are TRBV10-3 and TRBJ2-5; 7 bases match TRBD1. This CDR3 contains 14 residues. V shed 4 bases, J shed 5 bases, and the junction held 7 bases outside the gene matches. Germline V gene data show CDR1 as ENHRY and CDR2 as SYGVKD.